This TCR beta chain was documented in a study of blood T cell repertoires in COVID-19. Study details: The study drew acute and convalescent COVID-19 samples from the United States, Italy and Spain. The cDNA or gDNA used as material had been derived from T cells, B-cell-depleted T cells, or PBMCs.

In the authors' workflow: Using reference gene primer amplification, nucleated cell counts were estimated. Repertoires were generated with immunoSEQ multiplex PCR, while TCRdb's copy carries only in-frame clones and drops some. The DNA was the basis for D and trimming; V, J and clone size are from that table. The table lists about 190,000 clones, roughly four fifths of them singletons. The sample taken for sequencing was peripheral blood. The source of this sequence is a middle-aged man who had recovered from COVID-19.

DNA of the CDR3: TGTGCCATCAGTGTTGCCGGGAGCCCCAATAACTATGGCTACACCTTC. This encodes CAISVAGSPNNYGYTF. This chain connects TRBV10-3 to TRBJ1-2; D unresolved. This CDR3 has 16 residues. The germline V gene encodes CDR1 ENHRY and CDR2 SYGVKD. Trimming stripped 4 bases from V and 1 base from J, with 16 bases between.